The clone carrying this TCR beta chain has more than one count but fewer than ten. Its antigen is still unknown. Indicated time point: late sampling 161 to 241 days after vaccination in a few convalescent patients. Treatment noted: roughly nine-day PBMC culture with coronavirus spike peptide pools or control peptides (ViraFEST assay). Per well, about 2.2 million PBMCs were cultured in the presence of 9 to 10 IU/ml IL-2 and 10 ug/ml peptide pools. Germline trimming cut 5 bases from V and 4 bases from J; bases unmatched to any gene: 6. This CDR3 is built from 14 residues. Germline CDR1 and CDR2: SGHTA and FQGNSA. The data derive from a study of vaccination and CD4 T cells after COVID-19. On the study more broadly: Three convalescent patients underwent sampling at day 14 and then at days 161 to 241 post-vaccination, the study reports. The cells were exposed to overlapping spike peptides originating from SARS-CoV-2, HCoV-NL63, HCoV-OC43 and HCoV-229E for stimulation. Points from the study as a whole: Vaccine-specific clones numbering 304 of 307 showed spike mono-reactivity in convalescent patients.

An Oncomine TCR Beta short-read assay was used to sequence the DNA from cultured CD4+ T cells. TCRdb processed the PCR reads anew with MiXCR; each CDR3 protein has one entry. The sample holds over 15,000 distinct CDR3 sequences; about 45% are singletons and the top ten take roughly a sixth. The source is a human donor who had recovered from COVID-19. V is TRBV7-2 and J is TRBJ2-3, with 7 bases that match TRBD1. The input for sequencing was CD4+ T cells from blood, cultured in vitro, taken about 7 months after SARS-CoV-2 vaccination. CDR3 loop: CASSRNRGSDTQYF. The CDR3 DNA is TGTGCCAGCAGCAGAAACAGGGGTTCAGATACGCAGTATTTT.